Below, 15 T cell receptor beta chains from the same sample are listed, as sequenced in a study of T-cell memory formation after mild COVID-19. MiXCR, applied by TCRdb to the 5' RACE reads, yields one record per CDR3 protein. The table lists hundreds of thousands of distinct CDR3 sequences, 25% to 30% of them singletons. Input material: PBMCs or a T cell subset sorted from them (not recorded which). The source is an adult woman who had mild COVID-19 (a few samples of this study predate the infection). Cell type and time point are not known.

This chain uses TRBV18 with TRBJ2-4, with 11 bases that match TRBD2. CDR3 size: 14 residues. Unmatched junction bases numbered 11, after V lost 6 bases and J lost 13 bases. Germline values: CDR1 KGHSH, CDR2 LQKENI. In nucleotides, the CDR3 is TGTGCCAGCTCCCCCGGGACTAGCGGCGCTGGGCAGTACTTC. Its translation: CASSPGTSGAGQYF. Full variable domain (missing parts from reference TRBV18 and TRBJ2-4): NAGVMQNPRHLVRRRGQEARLRCSPMKGHSHVYWYRQLPEEGLKFMVYLQKENIIDESGMPKERFSAEFPKEGPSILRIQQVVRGDSAAYFCASSPGTSGAGQYFGAGTRLSVL.

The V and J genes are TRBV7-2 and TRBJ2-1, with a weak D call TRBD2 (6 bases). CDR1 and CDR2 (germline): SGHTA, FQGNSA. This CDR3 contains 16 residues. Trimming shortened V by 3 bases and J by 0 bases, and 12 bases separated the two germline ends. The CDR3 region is CASSFVGGSSYNEQFF. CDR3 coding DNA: TGTGCCAGCAGCTTCGTGGGAGGAAGCTCCTACAATGAGCAGTTCTTC. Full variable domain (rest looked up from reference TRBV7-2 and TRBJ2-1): GAGVSQSPSNKVTEKGKDVELRCDPISGHTALYWYRQSLGQGLEFLIYFQGNSAPDKSGLPSDRFSAERTGGSVSTLTIQRTQQEDSAVYLCASSFVGGSSYNEQFFGPGTRLTVL.

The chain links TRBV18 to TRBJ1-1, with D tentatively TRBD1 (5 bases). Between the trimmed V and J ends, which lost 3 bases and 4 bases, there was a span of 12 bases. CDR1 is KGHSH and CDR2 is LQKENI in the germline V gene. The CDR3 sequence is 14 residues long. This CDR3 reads CASSPSQGRTEAFF. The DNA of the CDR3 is TGTGCCAGCTCACCGAGTCAGGGCCGCACTGAAGCTTTCTTT.

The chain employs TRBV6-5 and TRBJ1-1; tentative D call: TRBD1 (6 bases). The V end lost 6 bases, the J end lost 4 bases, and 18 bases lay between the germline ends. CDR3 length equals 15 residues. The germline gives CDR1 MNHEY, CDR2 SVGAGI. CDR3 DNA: TGTGCCAGCAGGCGTAACAGGGAGGAGGGCACTGAAGCTTTCTTT. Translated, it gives CASRRNREEGTEAFF.

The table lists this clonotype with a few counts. CDR3 loop: CSATRRPGLGTDTQYF. The CDR3 DNA follows: TGCAGTGCCACAAGAAGACCGGGACTAGGTACAGATACGCAGTATTTT. The J gene is TRBJ2-3, the V gene TRBV20-1, with 8 bases matching TRBD2. The CDR3 has 16 amino acids. The germline V gene has CDR1 DFQATT and CDR2 SNEGSKA (reference sequence). The J segment lost 3 bases and the V segment lost 6 bases, leaving 14 bases of the junction unmatched.

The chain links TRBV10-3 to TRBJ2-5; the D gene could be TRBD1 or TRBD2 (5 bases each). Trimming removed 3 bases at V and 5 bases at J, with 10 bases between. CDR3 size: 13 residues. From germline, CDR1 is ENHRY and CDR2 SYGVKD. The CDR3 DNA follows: TGTGCCATCAGTGACGAGGGGTATGAGACCCAGTACTTC. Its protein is CAISDEGYETQYF.

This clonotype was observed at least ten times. The CDR3 sequence is CASSPGQGAYEQYF. For the CDR3, the DNA is TGTGCCAGCAGTCCGGGACAGGGGGCCTACGAGCAGTACTTC. The chain recombines TRBV12-3 or TRBV12-4 with TRBJ2-7, with TRBD1 matching over 11 bases. This CDR3 is 14 amino acids long. V trimming: 5 bases; J trimming: 2 bases; junction bases outside the gene matches: 2.

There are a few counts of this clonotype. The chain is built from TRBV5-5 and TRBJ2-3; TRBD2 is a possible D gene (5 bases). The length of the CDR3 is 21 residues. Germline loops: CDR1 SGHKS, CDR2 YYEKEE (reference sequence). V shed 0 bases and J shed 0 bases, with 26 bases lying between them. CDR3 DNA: TGTGCCAGCAGCTTGGTTGGGGTCCGAGGTAGCGTCCGAACTAGCACAGATACGCAGTATTTT. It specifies CASSLVGVRGSVRTSTDTQYF.

Written as DNA, the CDR3 is TGTGCCAGCAGCTTAGCAGCATACACCGGGGAGCTGTTTTTT. Its translation is CASSLAAYTGELFF. The gene calls are TRBV7-9 and TRBJ2-2; D is undetermined. CDR3 length equals 14 residues. Germline V gives CDR1 SEHNR, CDR2 FQNEAQ (reference sequence). Trimming removed 0 bases at V and 3 bases at J, with 5 bases between.

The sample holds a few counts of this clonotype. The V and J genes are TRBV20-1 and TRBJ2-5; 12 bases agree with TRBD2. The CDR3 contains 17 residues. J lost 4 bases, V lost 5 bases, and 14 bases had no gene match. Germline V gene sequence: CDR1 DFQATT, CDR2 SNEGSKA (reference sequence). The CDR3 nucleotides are TGCAGTGCTCTAGCGGGAGGGCCCGGTCATGTCGGAGAGACCCAGTACTTC. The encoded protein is CSALAGGPGHVGETQYF.

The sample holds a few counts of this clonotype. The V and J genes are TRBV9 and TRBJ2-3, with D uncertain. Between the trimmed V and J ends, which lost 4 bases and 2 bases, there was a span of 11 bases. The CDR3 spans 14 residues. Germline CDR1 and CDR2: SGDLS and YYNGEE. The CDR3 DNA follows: TGTGCCAGCAGCTCCATCGGCTCCACAGATACGCAGTATTTT. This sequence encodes CASSSIGSTDTQYF. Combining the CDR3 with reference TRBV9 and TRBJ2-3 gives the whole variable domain DSGVTQTPKHLITATGQRVTLRCSPRSGDLSVYWYQQSLDQGLQFLIQYYNGEERAKGNILERFSAQQFPDLHSELNLSSLELGDSALYFCASSSIGSTDTQYFGPGTRLTVL.

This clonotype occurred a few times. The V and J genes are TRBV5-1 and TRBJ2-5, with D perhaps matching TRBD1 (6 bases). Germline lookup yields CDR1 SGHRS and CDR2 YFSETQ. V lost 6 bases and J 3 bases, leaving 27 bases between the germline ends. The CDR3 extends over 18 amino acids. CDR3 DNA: TGCGCCAGCACCTCCGGACAGCGGTCCTTGAGGGGTAAAGAGACCCAGTACTTC. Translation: CASTSGQRSLRGKETQYF.

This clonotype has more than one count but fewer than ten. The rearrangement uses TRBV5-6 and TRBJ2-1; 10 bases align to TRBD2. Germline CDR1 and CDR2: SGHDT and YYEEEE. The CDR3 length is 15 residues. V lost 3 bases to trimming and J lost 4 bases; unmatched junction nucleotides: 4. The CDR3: CASSYSGRSYNEQFF. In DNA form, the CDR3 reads TGTGCCAGCAGCTATAGCGGGAGGTCATACAATGAGCAGTTCTTC.

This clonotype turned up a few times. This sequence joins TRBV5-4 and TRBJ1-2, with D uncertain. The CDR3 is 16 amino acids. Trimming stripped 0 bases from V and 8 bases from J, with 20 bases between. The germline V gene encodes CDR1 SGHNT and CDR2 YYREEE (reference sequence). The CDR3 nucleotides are TGTGCCAGCAGCTTGGCCGTCAACGAAAACGTCGGGGGCTACACCTTC. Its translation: CASSLAVNENVGGYTF.

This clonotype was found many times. For the CDR3, the DNA is TGTGCCAGCAGTTTGGGACCGAGCTCCTACGAGCAGTACTTC. This encodes CASSLGPSSYEQYF. The chain couples TRBV12-3 or TRBV12-4 to TRBJ2-7; D may match TRBD1 or TRBD2 (5 bases each). V shed 3 bases and J shed 0 bases, with 9 bases lying between them. This CDR3 region has 14 residues.